This T cell receptor beta chain was sequenced in a study of T cell repertoires in cytomegalovirus infection (dated by TCRdb to between 2018 and 2021). A note on the overall study: Alongside well-studied HLA-B-restricted epitopes, the peptide stimulations were aimed at recently identified HLA-C-restricted CMV epitopes, whose presentation resists viral immunomodulation. Because public TCR beta signatures pointed to carriage of CMV infection together with the matching HLA type, the HLA type of each donor mattered for the analysis.

Results the study describes overall, beyond this receptor: The ex vivo response was dominated by HLA-C-restricted CMV-specific TCR beta clonotypes, which also provided the single most frequent clonotype in two of eight donors. Cumulative frequency of public TCR beta family members discriminated carriers of CMV infection plus the relevant HLA type in this cohort and an independent approximately 360-donor cohort.

V and J are trimmed by 5 bases and 0 bases, and the gene matches miss 3 bases of the junction. Based on the germline V gene (reference sequence), the CDR1 and CDR2 sequences are MNHNY and SVGAGI. The CDR3 goes from the cysteine to the phenylalanine over 15 residues. Only the CDR3 DNA is retained, 45 bases long and in frame from the first base. In light of the paper, this sample's treatment or condition label describes: in vitro stimulation with specific CMV peptide epitopes to enrich CMV-specific T cells. Concerning this clonotype itself: It has no known antigen specificity. Per-base quality was not reported, and no clone a single base away is much larger than it.

Sequencing was carried out with an Illumina HiSeq 1500. The public reads were reanalyzed by TCRdb: fastp trimming at Q25, MiXCR alignment, in-frame beta chains only. Rows with a matching CDR3 protein are joined into one entry that keeps the most common DNA and genes. Counted in this sample were 550,000 to 700,000 distinct CDR3 sequences; under 45% of them appeared once. The ten biggest clones cover 48% of the sample. The TCR was taken from a human donor in good health (CMV status not recorded). Some clones in this sample may be carry-over from other donors' samples. This specimen consisted of cultured PBMCs, obtained from culture after CMV antigen stimulation. The rearrangement combines TRBV6-6 with TRBJ1-5, with 8 central nucleotides matching TRBD1. The CDR3 region has the sequence CASSGDRNSNQPQHF. In nucleotides, the sequence is TGTGCCAGCAGTGGGGACAGGAATAGCAATCAGCCCCAGCATTTT.